The 10 T cell receptor beta chains below all came from one sample that was sequenced in a study of blood T cell repertoires in COVID-19. The protocol was immunoSEQ multiplex PCR, while the TCRdb copy is restricted to in-frame clones and leaves out a portion. The data show 150,000 to 160,000 clones, about 80% seen once. Sequences were obtained from peripheral blood. The receptors were gathered from a woman aged 55-70 years with acute or convalescent COVID-19.

The rearrangement uses TRBV19 and TRBJ1-1, with a tentative D call TRBD1 (6 bases). Trimming took 4 bases from V and 3 from J, leaving 12 bases between them. Looked up from germline, CDR1 is LNHDA and CDR2 is SQIVND (reference sequence). The length of the CDR3 is 14 residues. DNA for the CDR3: TGTGCCAGTAGTAGAAGGACAGCCGACACTGAAGCTTTCTTT. Its translation is CASSRRTADTEAFF.

The chain couples TRBV3-1 (or the pseudogene TRBV3-2) to TRBJ2-1; TRBD2 might be the D (6 bases). V was cut by 2 bases and J by 4 bases, with 15 bases left in between. Germline V gives CDR1 LGHDT, CDR2 YNNKEL (reference sequence). There are 16 residues in the CDR3. In nucleotides, the CDR3 is TGTGCCAGCAGCCAATCGGGCGGGGTGACATACAATGAGCAGTTCTTC. This codes for CASSQSGGVTYNEQFF.

The rearrangement uses TRBV29-1 and TRBJ1-3; a possible D gene is TRBD1 (5 bases). This CDR3 is 14 amino acids long. V was cut by 7 bases and J by 2 bases, with 15 bases left in between. In germline, CDR1 is SQVTM, CDR2 ANQGSEA. CDR3 sequence: CSGTRLGAGNTIYF. DNA of the CDR3: TGCAGCGGGACACGACTAGGGGCTGGAAACACCATATATTTT.

V gene TRBV24-1 combines with J gene TRBJ2-5; 7 positions agree with TRBD2. CDR1 is KGHDR and CDR2 is SFDVKD in the germline V gene. After removal of 1 base from V and 2 bases from J, the junction contained 6 bases not matched to a gene. This CDR3 has 16 residues. This CDR3 is CATSDFTAGNQETQYF. The DNA of the CDR3 is TGTGCCACCAGTGATTTCACAGCGGGGAATCAAGAGACCCAGTACTTC.

The DNA for the CDR3 is TGTGCCAGTAGTATACGGGGGGCGCTTAGCAATCAGCCCCAGCATTTT. Residues: CASSIRGALSNQPQHF. The J gene is TRBJ1-5, the V gene TRBV19, with D possibly TRBD1 on 6 matching bases. This CDR3 contains 16 residues. V was shortened by 2 bases and J by 0 bases, with 11 bases between the two germline ends. Per the germline V gene, CDR1 is LNHDA and CDR2 is SQIVND (reference sequence).

V and J are TRBV30 and TRBJ1-2, with TRBD1 matching over 9 bases. Germline assignment: CDR1 GTSNPN and CDR2 SVGIG (reference sequence). The CDR3 covers 16 residues. After removal of 3 bases from V and 5 bases from J, the junction contained 13 bases not matched to a gene. This CDR3 reads CAWSALSTGGTYGYTF. In nucleotides, the CDR3 is TGTGCCTGGAGCGCCTTATCGACAGGGGGGACTTATGGCTACACCTTC.

The rearrangement uses TRBV28 and TRBJ1-2; D might be TRBD1 (6 bases). V shed 7 bases and J shed 2 bases, with 14 bases lying between them. The CDR3 sequence is 14 residues long. Germline V lookup: CDR1 MDHEN, CDR2 SYDVKM. The chain's CDR3 is CASKRGGINYGYTF. The CDR3 nucleotides are TGTGCCAGCAAGAGGGGGGGCATCAACTATGGCTACACCTTC.

This clone was seen many times. The genes are TRBV11-2 and TRBJ2-7; 7 bases fit TRBD1. The CDR3 is made up of 14 amino acids. The V gene end was trimmed by 3 bases and the J gene end by 2 bases; junction bases not matched to a gene: 4. The germline V gene has CDR1 SGHAT and CDR2 FQNNGV. Here the CDR3 DNA reads TGTGCCAGCAGCTTGGGACAGTTTACCTACGAGCAGTACTTC. Translated, it gives CASSLGQFTYEQYF.

V is TRBV27 and J is TRBJ1-2; no firm D call. This CDR3 comprises 13 residues. V gave up 2 bases and J gave up 5 bases, with 9 bases separating them. Germline CDR1 MNHEY, CDR2 SMNVEV (reference sequence). The DNA for the CDR3 is TGTGCCAGCAGTTTAGCAGGTCCTTATGGCTACACCTTC. Translation: CASSLAGPYGYTF.

The V gene is TRBV29-1, the J gene TRBJ2-1; 8 positions match TRBD2. Germline-derived CDR1 and CDR2 are SQVTM and ANQGSEA. This CDR3 contains 15 residues. V shed 6 bases and J 5 bases; nucleotides not matched to a gene: 12. The CDR3 reads CSVAGGGRPDNEQFF. CDR3 nucleotides: TGCAGCGTCGCGGGGGGAGGGCGGCCCGACAATGAGCAGTTCTTC.